This T cell receptor beta chain was sequenced for a study of T cell responses to AZD1222 COVID-19 vaccine. Comment on this clone: Its cognate antigen is unknown.

This table comes from immunoSEQ multiplex PCR, and its TCRdb copy is limited to in-frame clones, with some not included. The sample shows under 150,000 clones, about 90% of them seen only once. Study-wide findings and caveats: Spike was spanned by vaccine-associated CD4 TCRs, with dominance at 160-218 and 743-854.

CDR3 length: 17 residues. Looked up from germline, CDR1 is LNHDA and CDR2 is SQIVND (reference sequence). The ends lost 2 bases at V and 3 bases at J; junction bases unmatched: 7. The sequence was collected from an adult in good health. The input for sequencing was peripheral blood, taken on day 0 of AZD1222 vaccination. The gene calls are TRBV19 and TRBJ2-1, with 10 bases identical to TRBD1. The CDR3 bases are TGTGCCAGTAGTATAACGGACAGGGGGTTCTACTACAATGAGCAGTTCTTC. Protein: CASSITDRGFYYNEQFF.